The clone carrying this TCR beta chain was observed a handful of times. As yet, its antigen is unknown. This sample is drawn from a study of cytomegalovirus exposure and HLA in healthy donors. The study, taken as a whole, reports: Later on, an analysis tied about 17,000 TCR beta sequences to HLA alleles at 0.05 false discovery rate. Versus the roughly 690-donor mean, an Asian-associated ancestry cluster reportedly showed fewer N-insertions in a later analysis. Accurate prediction of HLA-A and HLA-B alleles (for most subjects) was reportedly achieved from TCR beta sequences. Most TCR sequences proved rare, with some public TCRs found in many donors.

The PCR contained 60 Vbeta and 13 Jbeta primers. Only in-frame clones appear in the TCRdb table, and some are missing; sequencing was by immunoSEQ multiplex PCR. The data show 150,000 to 200,000 clones, 80% seen once. Trimming removed 2 bases at V and 12 bases at J, with 7 bases between. The germline CDR1 and CDR2 sequences are SGHAT and FQNNGV. The CDR3 totals 11 residues. The chain uses TRBV11-2 and TRBJ1-4; D ambiguous. This TCR was recovered from a young man in good health and CMV-seropositive. The sample was PBMCs. This CDR3 reads CASSLIEELFF. Here the CDR3 DNA reads TGTGCCAGCAGCTTAATTGAGGAACTGTTTTTT.